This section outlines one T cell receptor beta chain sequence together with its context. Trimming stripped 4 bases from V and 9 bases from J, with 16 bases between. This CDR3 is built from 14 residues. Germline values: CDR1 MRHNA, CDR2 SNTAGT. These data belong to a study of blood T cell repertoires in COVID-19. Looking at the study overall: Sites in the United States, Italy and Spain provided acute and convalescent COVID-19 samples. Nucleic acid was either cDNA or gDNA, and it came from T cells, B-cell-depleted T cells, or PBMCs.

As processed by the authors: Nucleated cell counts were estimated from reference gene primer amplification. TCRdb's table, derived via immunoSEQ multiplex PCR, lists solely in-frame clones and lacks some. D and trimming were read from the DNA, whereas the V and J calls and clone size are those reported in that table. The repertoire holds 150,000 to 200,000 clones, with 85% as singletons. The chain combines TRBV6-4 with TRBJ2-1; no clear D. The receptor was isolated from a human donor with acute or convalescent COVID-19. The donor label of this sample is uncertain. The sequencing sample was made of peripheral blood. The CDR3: CASSATIASGEQFF. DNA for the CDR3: TGTGCCAGCAGTGCCACGATAGCTTCGGGTGAGCAGTTCTTC.